These 12 T cell receptor beta chains share one sample of origin, sequenced in a study of T cells in Graves' hyperthyroidism and ophthalmopathy. The CDR3 regions of TCR beta were amplified from RNA transcripts. Using the HTBI primer set, a first-round RT-PCR was run on the TCR CDR3. MiXCR, applied by TCRdb to the multiplex PCR reads, yields one record per CDR3 protein. The table includes more than 650,000 distinct CDR3 sequences, 14% detected once. The source material was blood. The receptors were sampled from a woman younger than 35 with Graves' hyperthyroidism.

As concerns this clonotype: A much larger clone lies a single base off, so this may be a read error. The chain combines TRBV20-1 with TRBJ2-7; 9 bases line up with TRBD2. Trimming removed 6 bases from V and 0 bases from J; junction bases left unmatched: 9. CDR1 DFQATT and CDR2 SNEGSKA come from the germline V gene (reference sequence). The CDR3 is 15 amino acids. CDR3 protein: CSADRLAASSYEQYF. The CDR3 DNA reads as TGCAGTGCCGACAGACTAGCGGCTAGCTCCTACGAGCAGTACTTC.

This clonotype occurred many times. The CDR3 nucleotides are TGTGCCAGCAGAAAAAAGGCTGGACAGGGACCCCTCTATGGCTACACCTTC. Protein: CASRKKAGQGPLYGYTF. The J gene is TRBJ1-2, the V gene TRBV12-3 or TRBV12-4, with TRBD1 matching over 8 bases. J was trimmed by 4 bases and V by 6 bases; bases with no gene match: 16. The CDR3 has 17 residues.

This clonotype was counted at least ten times. The rearrangement uses TRBV5-1 and TRBJ2-2; D possibly uses TRBD1 or TRBD2 (5 bases each). Germline V CDR1 and CDR2: SGHRS, YFSETQ. V lost 0 bases and J 7 bases, leaving 16 bases between the germline ends. The CDR3 runs to 16 residues. For the CDR3, the DNA is TGCGCCAGCAGCTTGGTGGGACGTGGAGGTTACGGGGAGCTGTTTTTT. Translation gives CASSLVGRGGYGELFF.

This clonotype occurred a few times. The chain joins TRBV18 to TRBJ2-5; 9 bases agree with TRBD1. Germline V gives CDR1 KGHSH, CDR2 LQKENI. The CDR3 contains 16 residues. J gave up 0 bases and V 3 bases, and 5 bases lay outside the gene matches. CDR3 residues: CASSPPGTGYQETQYF. The CDR3 DNA follows: TGTGCCAGCTCACCTCCCGGGACAGGGTACCAAGAGACCCAGTACTTC. Together with reference TRBV18 and TRBJ2-5, the CDR3 gives the full variable domain: NAGVMQNPRHLVRRRGQEARLRCSPMKGHSHVYWYRQLPEEGLKFMVYLQKENIIDESGMPKERFSAEFPKEGPSILRIQQVVRGDSAAYFCASSPPGTGYQETQYFGPGTRLLVL.

There are many counts of this clonotype. This chain uses TRBV20-1 with TRBJ2-2; 7 bases match TRBD2. In germline, CDR1 is DFQATT, CDR2 SNEGSKA (reference sequence). The ends lost 0 bases at V and 3 bases at J; junction bases unmatched: 10. The CDR3 runs 17 residues. This CDR3 reads CSARDSIVGGDTGELFF. The DNA of the CDR3 is TGCAGTGCTAGAGATTCGATAGTGGGAGGGGACACCGGGGAGCTGTTTTTT.

The chain has TRBV28 and TRBJ1-5; D is unclear. CDR1 is MDHEN and CDR2 is SYDVKM in the germline V gene. Trimming cost V 7 bases and J 7 bases, with 11 bases left between them. The CDR3 is 12 residues long. The chain's CDR3 is CASTGLQQPQHF. DNA of the CDR3: TGTGCCAGCACCGGGCTACAGCAGCCCCAGCATTTT. Complete variable domain (other parts from reference TRBV28 and TRBJ1-5): DVKVTQSSRYLVKRTGEKVFLECVQDMDHENMFWYRQDPGLGLRLIYFSYDVKMKEKGDIPEGYSVSREKKERFSLILESASTNQTSMYLCASTGLQQPQHFGDGTRLSIL.

This clonotype was found many times. The CDR3 protein is CATGQSSYNEQFF. CDR3 nucleotide sequence: TGTGCCACCGGACAGAGCTCCTACAATGAGCAGTTCTTC. V is TRBV12-3 or TRBV12-4 and J is TRBJ2-1; the D gene is possibly TRBD1 (6 bases). CDR3 length: 13 residues. With 10 bases removed from V and 0 bases from J, the gap between germline ends came to 10 bases.

In this sample, this clonotype turned up a few times. The chain employs TRBV5-1 and TRBJ2-2, with 9 bases identical to TRBD1. After removal of 0 bases from V and 4 bases from J, the junction contained 7 bases not matched to a gene. CDR1 is SGHRS and CDR2 is YFSETQ in the germline V gene. The length of the CDR3 is 17 residues. This chain's CDR3 is CASSLGRGQGLTGELFF. The DNA of the CDR3 is TGCGCCAGCAGCTTGGGGCGGGGACAGGGACTCACCGGGGAGCTGTTTTTT.

The chain uses TRBV6-1 and TRBJ1-1, with TRBD1 as a possible D gene (5 bases). The CDR3 is 11 amino acids. With 6 bases removed from V and 10 bases from J, the gap between germline ends came to 12 bases. Germline lookup yields CDR1 MNHNS and CDR2 SASEGT. In DNA, the CDR3 is TGTGCCAGCAGCCGCAGGGAAGCAGCTTTCTTT. Its protein is CASSRREAAFF.

The chain links TRBV28 to TRBJ2-7; 7 nucleotides agree with TRBD2. CDR3 length: 17 amino acids. V dropped 1 base and J dropped 3; count of bases not matched to a gene: 12. Germline CDR1 MDHEN, CDR2 SYDVKM. CDR3 sequence reads: CASSLSGTRRENYEQYF. The CDR3 DNA reads TGTGCCAGCAGTTTATCCGGGACGCGGCGGGAGAACTACGAGCAGTACTTC.

This clonotype was recorded many times. The genes are TRBV29-1 and TRBJ2-1, with TRBD1 matching over 11 bases. The CDR3 is 13 amino acids. Germline CDR1 is SQVTM and CDR2 is ANQGSEA. V trimming: 6 bases; J trimming: 4 bases; junction bases outside the gene matches: 2. The CDR3 coding sequence is TGCAGCGTCGGACAGGGGGCTTACAATGAGCAGTTCTTC. It specifies CSVGQGAYNEQFF.

This clonotype appeared many times. CDR3: CSARAPDGMETQYF. DNA of the CDR3: TGCAGTGCTAGAGCCCCGGACGGGATGGAGACCCAGTACTTC. The J gene is TRBJ2-5, the V gene TRBV20-1, with a tentative D call TRBD2 (5 bases). Germline V gene sequence: CDR1 DFQATT, CDR2 SNEGSKA (reference sequence). The CDR3 runs 14 residues. Trimming removed 1 base at V and 5 bases at J, with 14 bases between.